This T cell receptor (beta chain) was captured in a study of T cells in Graves' hyperthyroidism and ophthalmopathy. The V gene lost 4 bases and the J gene lost 0 bases, with 10 bases spanning the gap. Germline V gene sequence: CDR1 SGHNT, CDR2 YYREEE (reference sequence). There are 15 residues in the CDR3. RNA transcripts gave rise to amplified TCR beta CDR3 regions. Primed by the HTBI set, a first-round RT-PCR was run on the TCR CDR3. Each CDR3 protein gets one entry after TCRdb re-called the multiplex PCR reads with MiXCR. The sample shows about 540,000 distinct CDR3 sequences, 40% to 55% of them seen only once. Study-wide findings and caveats: The model predicted ophthalmopathy a median around 6.5 months before onset.

Concerning this clonotype: The antigen is undetermined.

The hyperthyroidism was newly diagnosed and had lasted under 2 months; the patients were aged 18 to 65. Diagnoses were established using clinical symptoms, serum thyroxine and TRAb, thyroid ultrasound and orbital computed tomography. This rearrangement joins TRBV5-4 to TRBJ1-4; tentative D call: TRBD1 (5 bases). This receptor was obtained from a woman aged 18-29 years with Graves' hyperthyroidism. Sequencing was performed on peripheral blood or thyroid tissue (not recorded which). CDR3: CASSGATTTNEKLFF. The CDR3 DNA follows: TGTGCCAGCAGCGGGGCGACAACAACTAATGAAAAACTGTTTTTT.